This T cell receptor (beta chain) is from a study of blood T cell repertoires in COVID-19. About the research overall: The study drew acute and convalescent COVID-19 samples from the United States, Italy and Spain. The cDNA or gDNA used as material had been derived from T cells, B-cell-depleted T cells, or PBMCs.

As processed by the authors: From reference gene primer amplification, estimates of nucleated cell counts were derived. This table comes from immunoSEQ multiplex PCR, and its TCRdb copy is limited to in-frame clones, with some not included. The DNA gave D and trimming, while V, J and clone size come from that table. The table includes about 400,000 clones, approximately 87% detected once. CDR1 is DFQATT and CDR2 is SNEGSKA in the germline V gene (reference sequence). V was pared by 3 bases and J by 3 bases, with 12 bases between. This CDR3 is 15 amino acids long. Adults between roughly 18 and 95 years of age took part from about two dozen US areas.

The sequence was collected from a woman in her twenties or thirties with acute COVID-19. The chain uses TRBV20-1 and TRBJ1-6; D unclear. The sequencing sample was made of PBMCs or T cells enriched from blood (not recorded which). CDR3 sequence (DNA): TGCAGTGCTAGTATGCGTTATGGCTATAATTCACCCCTCCACTTT. Translation gives CSASMRYGYNSPLHF.